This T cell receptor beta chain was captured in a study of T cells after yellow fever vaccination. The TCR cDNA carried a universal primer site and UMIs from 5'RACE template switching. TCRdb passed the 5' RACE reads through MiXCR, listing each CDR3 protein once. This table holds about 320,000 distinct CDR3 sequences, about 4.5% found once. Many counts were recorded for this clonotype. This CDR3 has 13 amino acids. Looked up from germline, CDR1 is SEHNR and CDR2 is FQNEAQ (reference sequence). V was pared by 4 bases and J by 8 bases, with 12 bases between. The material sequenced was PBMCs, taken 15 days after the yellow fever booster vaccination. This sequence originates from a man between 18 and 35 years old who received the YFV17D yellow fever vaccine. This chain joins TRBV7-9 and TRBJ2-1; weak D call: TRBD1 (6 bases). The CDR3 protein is CASSSAPGDEQFF. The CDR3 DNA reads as TGTGCCAGCAGCTCCGCACCAGGGGATGAGCAGTTCTTC.